The 7 T cell receptor beta chains in this list originate from one sample, sequenced in a study of blood T cell repertoires in COVID-19. Profiling relied on immunoSEQ multiplex PCR, and the TCRdb table lists in-frame clones only, not all of them. The sample holds some 170,000 clones, around 80% seen once. The sample comprised peripheral blood. These receptors originate from a woman in her sixties or seventies with acute or convalescent COVID-19.

The V and J genes are TRBV28 and TRBJ1-5; D unresolved. Germline values: CDR1 MDHEN, CDR2 SYDVKM. Trimming took 7 bases from V and 2 from J, leaving 12 bases between them. This CDR3 region has 14 residues. The CDR3 DNA reads TGTGCCAGCATCACGGGGATGGGCAATCAGCCCCAGCATTTT. It yields the protein CASITGMGNQPQHF. The full variable domain, rest sourced from reference TRBV28 and TRBJ1-5, is DVKVTQSSRYLVKRTGEKVFLECVQDMDHENMFWYRQDPGLGLRLIYFSYDVKMKEKGDIPEGYSVSREKKERFSLILESASTNQTSMYLCASITGMGNQPQHFGDGTRLSIL.

The V call is TRBV19, the J call TRBJ2-2, with 7 bases aligning to TRBD2. V lost 6 bases, J lost 5 bases, and 12 bases stayed unmatched. Germline CDR1 reads LNHDA; CDR2 reads SQIVND (reference sequence). The CDR3 length is 16 residues. As DNA, the CDR3 is TGTGCCAGTAGCCCTGGGCTAGTCGGGAGGACCGGGGAGCTGTTTTTT. Its protein product is CASSPGLVGRTGELFF.

This clone was found once. V and J are TRBV4-1 and TRBJ2-7; 7 bases fit TRBD2. There are 15 residues in the CDR3. The J segment lost 5 bases and the V segment lost 4 bases, leaving 11 bases of the junction unmatched. The germline CDR1 and CDR2 sequences are MGHRA and YSYEKL. The CDR3 protein is CASSPQLGGVHEQYF. The CDR3 DNA follows: TGCGCCAGCAGCCCACAGTTGGGGGGGGTCCACGAGCAGTACTTC.

The chain combines TRBV7-9 with TRBJ2-2, with 7 bases identical to TRBD1. Germline values: CDR1 SEHNR, CDR2 FQNEAQ (reference sequence). V dropped 5 bases and J dropped 4; count of bases not matched to a gene: 7. The CDR3 runs to 15 residues. The CDR3 DNA reads as TGTGCCAGCAGCAAAACCGGGACAGTCACCGGGGAGCTGTTTTTT. This codes for CASSKTGTVTGELFF.

This clone is a singleton in its sample. The V and J genes are TRBV6-4 and TRBJ2-7; 7 bases align to TRBD1. This CDR3 is 16 amino acids long. After removal of 4 bases from V and 1 base from J, the junction contained 10 bases not matched to a gene. CDR1 and CDR2 from the germline V gene are MRHNA and SNTAGT. CDR3 coding DNA: TGTGCCAGCAGTGCTCAAGCCCGGGACAGTTCCTACGAGCAGTACTTC. This codes for CASSAQARDSSYEQYF.

J is TRBJ2-1 and V is TRBV11-2; 9 nucleotides line up with TRBD2. The V gene's germline CDR1 is SGHAT and CDR2 FQNNGV. Trimming cost V 4 bases and J 10 bases; bases outside gene matches: 5. This CDR3 spans 13 amino acids. CDR3 in DNA: TGTGCCAGCAGCTCAGGACTAGCGAAAGAGCAGTTCTTC. This gives the protein CASSSGLAKEQFF.

This rearrangement joins TRBV30 to TRBJ1-1; D is perhaps TRBD1 (5 bases). CDR1 is GTSNPN and CDR2 is SVGIG in the germline V gene (reference sequence). Between the trimmed V and J ends, which lost 3 bases and 1 base, there was a span of 12 bases. The CDR3 contains 14 residues. The CDR3 region has the DNA TGTGCCTGGAGGAAGGGGCAGGGGAACACTGAAGCTTTCTTT. Translating gives CAWRKGQGNTEAFF. The full variable domain, its missing parts supplied by reference TRBV30 and TRBJ1-1, is SQTIHQWPATLVQPVGSPLSLECTVEGTSNPNLYWYRQAAGRGLQLLFYSVGIGQISSEVPQNLSASRPQDRQFILSSKKLLLSDSGFYLCAWRKGQGNTEAFFGQGTRLTVV.